This T cell receptor beta chain was observed in a study of siplizumab effects on memory and regulatory T cells. Study-wide results and caveats: With siplizumab, mappable alloreactive CD4+ clones averaged around 70% Treg-derived, versus over 25% in controls. The diversity of naive T cells seemed greater than that of memory cells, and their alloresponse contribution seemed major.

A word on this clone: As yet, its antigen is unknown.

Trimming cost V 5 bases and J 4 bases; bases outside gene matches: 12. From germline, CDR1 is SEHNR and CDR2 FQNEAQ (reference sequence). This CDR3 spans 16 amino acids. The assay covered roughly 100,000 TCR templates per sample. Data came from immunoSEQ multiplex PCR; TCRdb stores just in-frame clones and leaves some out. Among over 100,000 clones, just under 95% were seen once, and the ten largest hold about 0.16%. Sequences were obtained from non-Treg CD4+ T cells sorted from blood. The origin of this receptor is a human donor in good health. The rearrangement joins TRBV7-9 to TRBJ2-7; 9 bases are a match to TRBD1. CDR3 DNA: TGTGCCAGCAGCCGACAAAGACCGGGACAGGGTTACGAGCAGTACTTC. It encodes CASSRQRPGQGYEQYF.